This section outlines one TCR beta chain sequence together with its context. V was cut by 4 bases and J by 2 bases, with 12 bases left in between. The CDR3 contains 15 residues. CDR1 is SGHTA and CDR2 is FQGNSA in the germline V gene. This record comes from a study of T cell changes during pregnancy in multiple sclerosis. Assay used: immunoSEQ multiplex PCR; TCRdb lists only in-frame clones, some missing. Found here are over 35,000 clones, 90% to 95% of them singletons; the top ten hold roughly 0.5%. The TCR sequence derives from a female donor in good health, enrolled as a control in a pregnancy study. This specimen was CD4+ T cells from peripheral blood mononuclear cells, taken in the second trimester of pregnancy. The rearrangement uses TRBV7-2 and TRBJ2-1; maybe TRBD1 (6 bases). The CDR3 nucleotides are TGTGCCAGCAGCTACGCCCAGGGGCCCTACAATGAGCAGTTCTTC. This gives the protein CASSYAQGPYNEQFF.